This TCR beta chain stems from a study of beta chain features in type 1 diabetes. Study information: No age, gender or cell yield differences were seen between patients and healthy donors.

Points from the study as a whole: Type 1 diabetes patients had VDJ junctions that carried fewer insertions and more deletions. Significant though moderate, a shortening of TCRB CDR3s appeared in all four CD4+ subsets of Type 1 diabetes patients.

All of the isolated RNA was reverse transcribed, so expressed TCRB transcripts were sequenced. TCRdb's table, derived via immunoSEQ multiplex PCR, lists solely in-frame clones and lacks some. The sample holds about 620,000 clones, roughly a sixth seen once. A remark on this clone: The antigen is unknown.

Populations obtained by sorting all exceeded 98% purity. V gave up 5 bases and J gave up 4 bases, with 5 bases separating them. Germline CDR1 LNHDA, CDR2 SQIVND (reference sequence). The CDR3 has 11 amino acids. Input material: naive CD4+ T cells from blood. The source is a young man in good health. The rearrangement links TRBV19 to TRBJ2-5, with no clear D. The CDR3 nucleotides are TGTGCCAGTAGTCAAGGAGAGACCCAGTACTTC. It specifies CASSQGETQYF.